One sample yielded the 32 T cell receptor beta chains listed below, sequenced in a study of T cell responses to AZD1222 COVID-19 vaccine. Data came from immunoSEQ multiplex PCR; TCRdb stores just in-frame clones and leaves some out. The table includes 80,000 to 95,000 clones, around nine tenths detected once. The sample consisted of peripheral blood, taken on day 0 of MenACWY control vaccination. Receptors were obtained from an adult in good health.

J is TRBJ1-4 and V is TRBV5-6, with a possible D match to TRBD1 (5 bases). Trimming shortened V by 1 base and J by 8 bases, and 18 bases separated the two germline ends. The CDR3 totals 16 residues. Germline CDR1 is SGHDT and CDR2 is YYEEEE. The CDR3 loop reads CASSLRSGRAREKLFF. As DNA, the CDR3 is TGTGCCAGCAGCTTGAGATCGGGCAGGGCTCGGGAAAAACTGTTTTTT.

V usage is TRBV11-2 and J usage is TRBJ2-7; 7 bases match TRBD2. There are 14 residues in the CDR3. From germline, CDR1 is SGHAT and CDR2 FQNNGV. Trimming cost V 3 bases and J 4 bases; bases outside gene matches: 6. In DNA, the CDR3 is TGTGCCAGCAGCTTGGCTAGCGGCTATTACGAGCAGTACTTC. The encoded protein is CASSLASGYYEQYF.

The chain combines TRBV7-6 with TRBJ2-3, with 9 positions matching TRBD2. The germline V gene encodes CDR1 SGHVS and CDR2 FNYEAQ. The CDR3 runs 17 residues. The J segment lost 2 bases and the V segment lost 5 bases, leaving 11 bases of the junction unmatched. The CDR3 loop reads CASSIGAGGYYTDTQYF. DNA of the CDR3: TGTGCCAGCAGCATAGGAGCGGGGGGTTACTACACAGATACGCAGTATTTT.

The chain is built from TRBV10-3 and TRBJ1-4; TRBD1 matches 8 bases. CDR3 length: 15 residues. The germline gives CDR1 ENHRY, CDR2 SYGVKD. V was pared by 10 bases and J by 1 base, with 8 bases of the junction left unmatched. The DNA of the CDR3 is TGTGCCACCCAAGACAGGGGAGTAACTAATGAAAAACTGTTTTTT. The encoded protein is CATQDRGVTNEKLFF.

CDR3: CASSPGQPGKPQHF. Here the CDR3 DNA reads TGTGCCAGTAGTCCTGGACAGCCAGGGAAGCCCCAGCATTTT. V usage is TRBV19 and J usage is TRBJ1-5; tentatively, D is TRBD1 (6 bases). Trimming left V 5 bases short and J 8 bases short, with 16 bases between. The CDR3 is 14 residues long. Looked up from germline, CDR1 is LNHDA and CDR2 is SQIVND (reference sequence).

The chain is built from TRBV21-1 and TRBJ1-5; the table's D call, TRBD1, was not checked against the DNA. TRBV21-1 is a known pseudogene. This CDR3 has 18 amino acids. CDR3 sequence reads: CASSPSSTGAGSNQPQHF. CDR3 DNA sequence: TGTGCCAGCAGCCCCTCCTCGACAGGGGCCGGAAGCAATCAGCCCCAGCATTTT.

The chain uses TRBV18 and TRBJ2-3, with 10 nucleotides matching TRBD2. CDR3 length equals 18 residues. The germline CDR1 and CDR2 sequences are KGHSH and LQKENI. With 4 bases clipped from V and 1 base from J, the junction kept 11 bases outside the gene matches. The chain's CDR3 is CASSLGLAGVIGTDTQYF. Here the CDR3 DNA reads TGTGCCAGCTCACTCGGGCTAGCGGGGGTGATCGGCACAGATACGCAGTATTTT.

The rearrangement uses TRBV6-4 and TRBJ1-6; D unclear. CDR3 size: 19 residues. Per germline, CDR1 MRHNA and CDR2 SNTAGT. Between the trimmed V and J ends, which lost 2 bases and 0 bases, there was a span of 17 bases. CDR3 region: CASSDPEAVEISYNSPLHF. The DNA of the CDR3 is TGTGCCAGCAGTGACCCAGAGGCCGTAGAGATCTCCTATAATTCACCCCTCCACTTT.

The rearrangement links TRBV29-1 to TRBJ1-1, with TRBD1 as a possible D gene (5 bases). Per the germline V gene, CDR1 is SQVTM and CDR2 is ANQGSEA. Trimming removed 1 base from V and 11 bases from J, with 14 bases in between. The CDR3 contains 12 residues. The CDR3 coding sequence is TGCAGCGTTGAAGCGTTTGGGGGAGTGGCTTTCTTT. Residues: CSVEAFGGVAFF.

The V and J genes are TRBV6-2 or TRBV6-3 and TRBJ1-5, with D possibly matching TRBD1 (5 bases). CDR1 and CDR2 from the germline V gene are MNHEY and SVGEGT. The CDR3 length is 15 residues. V lost 6 bases and J lost 0, with 12 bases in between. As DNA, the CDR3 is TGTGCCAGCAGCCGGGACGGACTTAGCAATCAGCCCCAGCATTTT. This gives the protein CASSRDGLSNQPQHF.

This clone was seen a few times. V usage is TRBV11-3 and J usage is TRBJ2-5, with D unresolved. Germline V gives CDR1 SGHNT, CDR2 YENEEA. V was shortened by 2 bases and J by 1 base, with 8 bases between the two germline ends. The CDR3 consists of 14 residues. The CDR3 sequence is CASSLNYRQETQYF. The CDR3 bases are TGTGCCAGCAGCTTAAACTATCGCCAAGAGACCCAGTACTTC.

The chain employs TRBV11-3 and TRBJ2-2; the D gene is possibly TRBD2 (5 bases). The germline V gene encodes CDR1 SGHNT and CDR2 YENEEA. V lost 5 bases, J lost 5 bases, and 12 bases lay in between. CDR3 length: 14 amino acids. The CDR3 reads CASSPEGETGELFF. The CDR3 DNA reads as TGTGCCAGCAGCCCCGAGGGCGAAACCGGGGAGCTGTTTTTT.

V is TRBV7-2 and J is TRBJ2-7, with unresolved D. Trimming cost V 3 bases and J 2 bases, with 8 bases left between them. The CDR3 contains 13 residues. The V gene's germline CDR1 is SGHTA and CDR2 FQGNSA. In DNA form, the CDR3 reads TGTGCCAGCAGCTTTACGGATACCTACGAGCAGTACTTC. Translating it yields CASSFTDTYEQYF.

This sequence joins TRBV4-1 and TRBJ2-3; D unclear. The V and J ends lost 3 bases and 4 bases respectively, with 17 bases between them. From germline, CDR1 is MGHRA and CDR2 YSYEKL. CDR3 length equals 16 residues. CDR3 amino acids: CASSHEGLQLADTQYF. CDR3 DNA: TGCGCCAGCAGCCATGAAGGCCTGCAGTTGGCAGATACGCAGTATTTT.

The V and J genes are TRBV11-3 and TRBJ2-1; perhaps TRBD1 as D (6 bases). Germline V CDR1 and CDR2: SGHNT, YENEEA. CDR3 length equals 13 residues. The V end was cut by 1 base, the J end by 9 bases, with 10 bases between. The DNA of the CDR3 is TGTGCCAGCAGCTTAGTACAGGGCACTGAGCAGTTCTTC. The encoded protein is CASSLVQGTEQFF.

The chain carries TRBV4-1 and TRBJ1-1; a possible D gene is TRBD1 (5 bases). The CDR3 is made up of 15 amino acids. Germline CDR1 and CDR2: MGHRA and YSYEKL. The ends were cut back, 2 bases at V and 5 bases at J, with 15 bases in the middle. The CDR3 bases are TGCGCCAGCAGCCAACCAGGGACCTTTGAGACTGAAGCTTTCTTT. It specifies CASSQPGTFETEAFF.

This rearrangement joins TRBV9 to TRBJ2-3; D may correspond to TRBD1 or TRBD2 (6 bases each). V was shortened by 1 base and J by 2 bases, with 14 bases between the two germline ends. The CDR3 has 16 amino acids. Germline V CDR1 and CDR2: SGDLS, YYNGEE. CDR3 in DNA: TGTGCCAGCAGCGTATACGGGGGCATCGACACAGATACGCAGTATTTT. Its translation is CASSVYGGIDTDTQYF.

As DNA, the CDR3 is TGTGCCAGCAGCCAAGACGAGCTTTCAGAGACCCAGTACTTC. As protein: CASSQDELSETQYF. This chain uses TRBV3-1 (or the pseudogene TRBV3-2) with TRBJ2-5; D call uncertain. Per the germline V gene, CDR1 is LGHDT and CDR2 is YNNKEL (reference sequence). The V gene lost 0 bases and the J gene lost 4 bases, with 9 bases spanning the gap. The CDR3 spans 14 residues.

The chain joins TRBV19 to TRBJ2-7; the match to TRBD1 covers 7 bases. Trimming at V came to 7 bases and at J to 5 bases, leaving 8 bases not matched to a gene. The CDR3 totals 13 residues. Germline values: CDR1 LNHDA, CDR2 SQIVND (reference sequence). The chain's CDR3 is CASIRQGVHEQYF. CDR3 coding DNA: TGTGCCAGTATCCGACAGGGAGTCCACGAGCAGTACTTC.

The gene calls are TRBV4-3 and TRBJ2-1; D gene uncertain. V was shortened by 8 bases and J by 0 bases, with 14 bases between the two germline ends. The CDR3 covers 15 residues. Per the germline V gene, CDR1 is LGHNA and CDR2 is YSLEER. As DNA, the CDR3 is TGCGCCAGCTCTACTATACGGAGCTCCTACAATGAGCAGTTCTTC. This translates into CASSTIRSSYNEQFF.

The V call is TRBV9, the J call TRBJ1-4, with D perhaps TRBD1 (5 bases). Germline V gene data show CDR1 as SGDLS and CDR2 as YYNGEE. Trimming cost V 3 bases and J 11 bases, with 23 bases left between them. CDR3 length equals 16 residues. The CDR3 DNA sequence: TGTGCCAGCAGCGGCGAATCCGGGGGAGGGTCCCATAAACTGTTTTTT. Amino acid sequence: CASSGESGGGSHKLFF.

J is TRBJ2-7 and V is TRBV4-1, with 8 bases aligning to TRBD1. The CDR3 runs to 14 residues. The germline V gene has CDR1 MGHRA and CDR2 YSYEKL. V gave up 2 bases and J gave up 3 bases; unmatched junction bases: 3. In nucleotides, the CDR3 is TGCGCCAGCAGCCAATCCACAGGGGGCTACGAGCAGTACTTC. Translated: CASSQSTGGYEQYF.

This clone was seen once. The chain links TRBV2 to TRBJ1-1; unclear D gene. The V gene's germline CDR1 is SNHLY and CDR2 FYNNEI. V lost 1 base and J 1 base, leaving 10 bases between the germline ends. This CDR3 is 15 amino acids long. The CDR3 loop reads CASSEEFRGNTEAFF. The CDR3 DNA reads as TGTGCCAGCAGTGAAGAATTCCGGGGGAACACTGAAGCTTTCTTT.

This clone occurred once. The CDR3 region is CASSPGQGKGNTIYF. In DNA form, the CDR3 reads TGTGCCAGCAGCCCAGGACAGGGGAAAGGAAACACCATATATTTT. The V call is TRBV7-2, the J call TRBJ1-3, with 9 bases that match TRBD1. Unmatched junction bases numbered 6, after V lost 5 bases and J lost 4 bases. The germline CDR1 and CDR2 sequences are SGHTA and FQGNSA. This CDR3 region has 15 residues.

A single count supports this clone. J is TRBJ2-3 and V is TRBV7-6; tentatively, D is TRBD1 (5 bases). Per the germline V gene, CDR1 is SGHVS and CDR2 is FNYEAQ. The V and J ends lost 5 bases and 5 bases respectively, with 14 bases between them. CDR3 size: 14 residues. As DNA, the CDR3 is TGTGCCAGCAGCCCCTGGACAAGTGAAGATACGCAGTATTTT. This sequence encodes CASSPWTSEDTQYF.

This rearrangement joins TRBV4-3 to TRBJ2-3; 16 nucleotides line up with TRBD2. Germline loops: CDR1 LGHNA, CDR2 YSLEER. The CDR3 covers 16 residues. V shed 4 bases, J shed 8 bases, and the junction held 6 bases outside the gene matches. Written as DNA, the CDR3 is TGCGCCAGCAGCCGAGGGACTAGCGGGGGGGCGGTTACGCAGTATTTT. Translation gives CASSRGTSGGAVTQYF.

This chain joins TRBV3-1 (or the pseudogene TRBV3-2) and TRBJ2-5; the D is unclear. Trimming shortened V by 2 bases and J by 6 bases, and 10 bases separated the two germline ends. CDR1 LGHDT and CDR2 YNNKEL come from the germline V gene (reference sequence). This CDR3 is built from 13 residues. The CDR3 here is CASSQTELQTQYF. The CDR3 DNA reads TGTGCCAGCAGCCAAACGGAGCTACAGACCCAGTACTTC.

The chain is built from TRBV19 and TRBJ2-3, with D possibly TRBD2 on 7 matching bases. The CDR3 contains 15 residues. V was trimmed by 10 bases and J by 3 bases, leaving 20 bases between them. The germline gives CDR1 LNHDA, CDR2 SQIVND (reference sequence). CDR3 loop: CATGGGGWTTDTQYF. The CDR3 bases are TGTGCCACGGGAGGTGGGGGCTGGACGACAGATACGCAGTATTTT.

V usage is TRBV7-2 and J usage is TRBJ1-4, with D possibly matching TRBD1 (6 bases). The CDR3 extends over 15 amino acids. The germline V gene encodes CDR1 SGHTA and CDR2 FQGNSA. V was shortened by 6 bases and J by 5 bases, with 16 bases between the two germline ends. The CDR3 loop is CASRNTGSANEKLFF. The CDR3 DNA is TGTGCCAGCAGGAATACAGGGTCCGCCAATGAAAAACTGTTTTTT.

The J gene is TRBJ2-3, the V gene TRBV7-9; TRBD1 matches at 7 bases. This CDR3 spans 16 amino acids. The J segment lost 1 base and the V segment lost 5 bases, leaving 9 bases of the junction unmatched. Germline lookup yields CDR1 SEHNR and CDR2 FQNEAQ (reference sequence). The DNA for the CDR3 is TGTGCCAGCAGCCCAGCACAGGGGATACGCACAGATACGCAGTATTTT. This sequence encodes CASSPAQGIRTDTQYF.

This clone is medium-sized within its sample. The gene calls are TRBV9 and TRBJ2-2; D might be TRBD1 (6 bases). This CDR3 spans 13 amino acids. The V end lost 7 bases, the J end lost 4 bases, and 11 bases lay between the germline ends. CDR1 and CDR2 from the germline V gene are SGDLS and YYNGEE. DNA for the CDR3: TGTGCCAGCGCGACAGGTTCCACCGGGGAGCTGTTTTTT. Translation: CASATGSTGELFF.

This clone was recorded only once. This sample includes further DNA sequences coding for the same CDR3. The chain has TRBV5-1 and TRBJ1-1; D is undetermined. The CDR3 consists of 15 residues. V dropped 0 bases and J dropped 0 bases, with 9 bases sitting between them. In germline, CDR1 is SGHRS, CDR2 YFSETQ. The CDR3 bases are TGCGCCAGCAGCTTGGGGGGTACGGTGAACACTGAAGCTTTCTTT. Protein: CASSLGGTVNTEAFF.